The 27 T cell receptor beta chains listed next were all sequenced from one sample in a study of blood T cell repertoires in COVID-19. Some clones are missing from TCRdb's copy, which holds only in-frame ones; the method was immunoSEQ multiplex PCR. The sample has over 300,000 clones, 80% to 90% seen once; the top ten hold 10%. The sequenced material came from PBMCs or T cells enriched from blood (not recorded which). The receptor source for this set is a young woman who had recovered from COVID-19.

The chain couples TRBV24-1 to TRBJ1-4; 7 nucleotides align to TRBD1. Per the germline V gene, CDR1 is KGHDR and CDR2 is SFDVKD. The ends lost 4 bases at V and 7 bases at J; junction bases unmatched: 8. The CDR3 sequence is 15 residues long. In DNA, the CDR3 is TGTGCCACCAGTGACCCACGACAGGGAGGTGAAAAACTGTTTTTT. Translation gives CATSDPRQGGEKLFF.

In this sample, this clone turned up a few times. The V gene is TRBV12-3 or TRBV12-4, the J gene TRBJ1-2; D ambiguous. Trimming removed 3 bases from V and 3 bases from J, with 5 bases in between. The CDR3 runs to 12 residues. As DNA, the CDR3 is TGTGCCAGCAGTTTGTCCGACTATGGCTACACCTTC. Its translation is CASSLSDYGYTF.

The chain employs TRBV28 and TRBJ2-5; 7 bases fit TRBD2. CDR1 MDHEN and CDR2 SYDVKM come from the germline V gene. V lost 2 bases and J lost 4; bases outside the gene matches: 7. CDR3 size: 15 residues. The CDR3 sequence is CASSLVGGGGETQYF. The CDR3 DNA sequence: TGTGCCAGCAGTTTAGTGGGCGGGGGTGGAGAGACCCAGTACTTC.

This chain uses TRBV7-8 with TRBJ1-2; TRBD1 aligns across 7 bases. V shed 1 base and J 7 bases; nucleotides not matched to a gene: 3. Germline V lookup: CDR1 SGHVS, CDR2 FQNEAQ. The CDR3 covers 13 residues. The CDR3 nucleotides are TGTGCCAGCAGCTTAGACCAGGGGGGTGGCTACACCTTC. This sequence encodes CASSLDQGGGYTF.

This clone was seen a few times. The chain links TRBV2 to TRBJ1-2, with 8 nucleotides matching TRBD1. The ends lost 6 bases at V and 7 bases at J; junction bases unmatched: 10. Germline V gene lookup returns CDR1 SNHLY and CDR2 FYNNEI. This CDR3 has 14 amino acids. CDR3 region: CASRTSTGGAGYTF. CDR3 bases: TGTGCCAGCAGGACTTCTACAGGGGGTGCTGGCTACACCTTC.

This chain connects TRBV6-6 to TRBJ1-5, with a tentative D call TRBD1 (5 bases). The germline CDR1 and CDR2 sequences are MNHNY and SVGAGI (reference sequence). This CDR3 spans 15 amino acids. Trimming pared 5 bases from V and 0 bases from J, leaving 11 bases between. The CDR3 loop is CASSTRQYSNQPQHF. In nucleotides, the CDR3 is TGTGCCAGCAGTACTCGACAGTATAGCAATCAGCCCCAGCATTTT.

V usage is TRBV18 and J usage is TRBJ1-5; no reliable D call. This CDR3 comprises 14 residues. The germline V gene encodes CDR1 KGHSH and CDR2 LQKENI. V was shortened by 8 bases and J by 4 bases, with 15 bases between the two germline ends. The chain's CDR3 is CASRKEPGNQPQHF. The DNA of the CDR3 is TGTGCCAGCCGTAAGGAACCGGGAAATCAGCCCCAGCATTTT.

V and J are TRBV28 and TRBJ2-2; D may be TRBD2 (5 bases). The germline V gene encodes CDR1 MDHEN and CDR2 SYDVKM. The CDR3 extends over 13 amino acids. Between the trimmed V and J ends, which lost 3 bases and 6 bases, there was a span of 8 bases. This CDR3 reads CASSFEGSGELFF. CDR3 nucleotides: TGTGCCAGCAGTTTTGAGGGATCCGGGGAGCTGTTTTTT.

V is TRBV13 and J is TRBJ2-1; TRBD2 is a possible D gene (5 bases). Trimming left V 4 bases short and J 0 bases short, with 13 bases between. The germline CDR1 and CDR2 sequences are PRHDT and FYEKMQ (reference sequence). The CDR3 contains 16 residues. The CDR3 protein is CASSSRLGSSYNEQFF. In DNA, the CDR3 is TGTGCCAGCAGCTCCCGACTTGGGAGCTCCTACAATGAGCAGTTCTTC.

Here the CDR3 reads CASSDGQPQETQYF. CDR3 bases: TGCGCCAGCAGCGATGGACAGCCCCAAGAGACCCAGTACTTC. This sequence joins TRBV5-1 and TRBJ2-5; tentative D call: TRBD1 (6 bases). V gave up 4 bases and J gave up 1 base, with 11 bases separating them. This CDR3 region has 14 residues. Germline-derived CDR1 and CDR2 are SGHRS and YFSETQ.

CDR3 in amino acids: CASRPQPSSTDTQYF. Here the CDR3 DNA reads TGCGCCAGCAGGCCACAGCCGTCTAGCACAGATACGCAGTATTTT. V and J are TRBV5-1 and TRBJ2-3; D is unresolved. The CDR3 is 15 residues long. V dropped 5 bases and J dropped 0 bases, with 13 bases sitting between them. Looked up from germline, CDR1 is SGHRS and CDR2 is YFSETQ.

The rearrangement joins TRBV19 to TRBJ2-7; 7 bases match TRBD1. Germline CDR1 and CDR2: LNHDA and SQIVND (reference sequence). The CDR3 loop spans 14 amino acids. Trimming cost V 5 bases and J 0 bases; bases outside gene matches: 4. In nucleotides, the CDR3 is TGTGCCAGTAGTCTTACAGGGGACTCCTACGAGCAGTACTTC. Its protein is CASSLTGDSYEQYF.

The V gene is TRBV7-9, the J gene TRBJ2-7, with TRBD1 matching 8 bases. The CDR3 has 16 residues. Germline CDR1 SEHNR, CDR2 FQNEAQ (reference sequence). V shed 5 bases, J shed 4 bases, and the junction held 13 bases outside the gene matches. The CDR3 nucleotides are TGTGCCAGCAGCCGCAGCAGGGGGCGAAGTGGTTACGAGCAGTACTTC. Its protein is CASSRSRGRSGYEQYF.

This CDR3 reads CASSVLGSENIQYF. CDR3 DNA: TGTGCCAGCAGTGTTCTAGGGAGCGAAAACATTCAGTACTTC. The V gene is TRBV2, the J gene TRBJ2-4; D may be TRBD2 (5 bases). With 4 bases removed from V and 5 bases from J, the gap between germline ends came to 12 bases. The CDR3 consists of 14 residues. CDR1 is SNHLY and CDR2 is FYNNEI in the germline V gene.

The chain links TRBV6-5 to TRBJ2-7; the match to TRBD2 covers 8 bases. This CDR3 contains 14 residues. CDR1 and CDR2 from the germline V gene are MNHEY and SVGAGI. The junction had 9 bases not matched to a gene; V was cut back by 6 bases and J by 5 bases. CDR3 amino acids: CASRDGRALDEQYF. DNA of the CDR3: TGTGCCAGCAGGGACGGGAGGGCTTTGGACGAGCAGTACTTC.

This rearrangement joins TRBV6-5 to TRBJ1-2; D possibly corresponds to TRBD1 (6 bases). Trimming stripped 6 bases from V and 3 bases from J, with 17 bases between. In germline, CDR1 is MNHEY, CDR2 SVGAGI. This CDR3 comprises 15 residues. CDR3 nucleotide sequence: TGTGCCAGCAGAGGGACGGAACAGGGTGACTATGGCTACACCTTC. The encoded protein is CASRGTEQGDYGYTF.

The chain joins TRBV11-3 to TRBJ1-1; D not certain. The V gene's germline CDR1 is SGHNT and CDR2 YENEEA. V was cut by 5 bases and J by 11 bases, with 15 bases left in between. This CDR3 has 12 amino acids. In DNA form, the CDR3 reads TGTGCCAGCAGCCCCGTCGGAGGGCGGGCTTTCTTT. Protein product: CASSPVGGRAFF.

This clone has just one count. This sequence joins TRBV18 and TRBJ1-2; a possible D gene is TRBD1 (5 bases). The CDR3 covers 14 residues. From germline, CDR1 is KGHSH and CDR2 LQKENI. V gave up 2 bases and J gave up 4 bases, with 11 bases separating them. CDR3 nucleotides: TGTGCCAGCTCACCAACCAGGGATGGCTATGGCTACACCTTC. It translates to CASSPTRDGYGYTF.

In this sample, this clone turned up a few times. V and J are TRBV6-5 and TRBJ1-2, with 11 nucleotides matching TRBD1. Germline assignment: CDR1 MNHEY and CDR2 SVGAGI. J gave up 6 bases and V 1 base, and 4 bases lay outside the gene matches. This CDR3 has 15 amino acids. The CDR3 spells CASSYWTGGEHGYTF. The CDR3 region has the DNA TGTGCCAGCAGTTACTGGACAGGGGGCGAGCATGGCTACACCTTC.

V usage is TRBV13 and J usage is TRBJ2-7; D is undetermined. V lost 0 bases and J lost 3, with 9 bases in between. Germline CDR1 reads PRHDT; CDR2 reads FYEKMQ (reference sequence). This CDR3 is 14 amino acids long. CDR3 loop: CASSLGISIYEQYF. The CDR3 DNA is TGTGCCAGCAGCTTAGGTATTAGTATCTACGAGCAGTACTTC.

V is TRBV29-1 and J is TRBJ1-1, with D unresolved. Germline V gene sequence: CDR1 SQVTM, CDR2 ANQGSEA. The CDR3 is made up of 10 amino acids. Trimming cost V 7 bases and J 4 bases, with 7 bases left between them. CDR3 nucleotides: TGCAGCGGGAGGGTCACTGAAGCTTTCTTT. As protein: CSGRVTEAFF. Variable domain in full (rest from reference TRBV29-1 and TRBJ1-1): SAVISQKPSRDICQRGTSLTIQCQVDSQVTMMFWYRQQPGQSLTLIATANQGSEATYESGFVIDKFPISRPNLTFSTLTVSNMSPEDSSIYLCSGRVTEAFFGQGTRLTVV.

The rearrangement joins TRBV30 to TRBJ2-3, with 8 bases fitting TRBD1. The CDR3 is 13 amino acids. CDR1 GTSNPN and CDR2 SVGIG come from the germline V gene (reference sequence). CDR3 bases: TGTGCGACGGACAGGGAGCCGGCAGATACGCAGTATTTT. This translates into CATDREPADTQYF. The complete variable domain, with remaining parts taken from reference TRBV30 and TRBJ2-3, reads SQTIHQWPATLVQPVGSPLSLECTVEGTSNPNLYWYRQAAGRGLQLLFYSVGIGQISSEVPQNLSASRPQDRQFILSSKKLLLSDSGFYLCATDREPADTQYFGPGTRLTVL.

The CDR3 loop reads CASSLVVTGEFGGELFF. CDR3 bases: TGCGCCAGCAGCTTGGTGGTGACAGGGGAATTTGGCGGGGAGCTGTTTTTT. The genes are TRBV5-1 and TRBJ2-2; 8 bases fit TRBD1. This CDR3 comprises 17 residues. Per germline, CDR1 SGHRS and CDR2 YFSETQ. The trim removed 0 bases at V and 7 bases at J, leaving 11 bases unmatched.

This clone was seen more than once but under ten times. The chain combines TRBV28 with TRBJ1-6; TRBD1 might be the D (5 bases). This CDR3 is 14 amino acids long. The germline V and J ends were trimmed by 2 bases and 14 bases, with 16 bases remaining between them. Germline assignment: CDR1 MDHEN and CDR2 SYDVKM. The CDR3 here is CASSLGQGRVTLHF. DNA of the CDR3: TGTGCCAGCAGTTTAGGGCAGGGTAGGGTCACCCTCCACTTT.

This chain uses TRBV19 with TRBJ1-1; 9 bases align to TRBD1. Germline values: CDR1 LNHDA, CDR2 SQIVND (reference sequence). V dropped 8 bases and J dropped 3; count of bases not matched to a gene: 10. The CDR3 loop spans 15 amino acids. This chain's CDR3 is CASGGGDRDYTEAFF. The DNA of the CDR3 is TGTGCCAGTGGAGGAGGGGACAGGGACTACACTGAAGCTTTCTTT.

This clone has a single count. The chain combines TRBV7-9 with TRBJ1-4, with D possibly being TRBD1 (6 bases). The CDR3 extends over 13 amino acids. Per the germline V gene, CDR1 is SEHNR and CDR2 is FQNEAQ (reference sequence). V was clipped by 3 bases and J by 7 bases, with 9 bases between them. In nucleotides, the CDR3 is TGTGCCAGCAGCTTCAGGGGTGGTGAAAAACTGTTTTTT. Encoded protein: CASSFRGGEKLFF.

V usage is TRBV27 and J usage is TRBJ2-4, with a possible D match to TRBD1 (5 bases). There are 15 residues in the CDR3. Germline loops: CDR1 MNHEY, CDR2 SMNVEV (reference sequence). Trimming stripped 3 bases from V and 4 bases from J, with 13 bases between. The CDR3 loop is CASSFGALSKNIQYF. CDR3 DNA: TGTGCCAGCAGTTTTGGGGCTCTGTCGAAAAACATTCAGTACTTC.